Given below is one TCR beta chain in context. The CDR3 extends over 14 amino acids. Germline loops: CDR1 SQVTM, CDR2 ANQGSEA. V was shortened by 4 bases and J by 0 bases, with 10 bases between the two germline ends. Methods used by the authors: Nucleated cell number was recorded as an estimate derived from reference gene primer amplification. Libraries were prepared by immunoSEQ multiplex PCR; TCRdb keeps only in-frame clonotypes and omits some of them. From that table come the V and J calls and clone size; the DNA was used to work out D and trimming. There are some 200,000 clones in the sample; 78% occur only once, and about 18% lies in the top ten. This sample was taken from a study of blood T cell repertoires in COVID-19. Ages ranged from about 18 to 89 years, with residence in some 25 US areas.

The sample taken for sequencing was PBMCs or T cells enriched from blood (not recorded which). The chain links TRBV29-1 to TRBJ2-1; D perhaps matches TRBD2 (6 bases). The source of this sequence is a woman aged 45-65 years who had recovered from COVID-19. CDR3 in amino acids: CSVAWRASYNEQFF. In nucleotides, the CDR3 is TGCAGCGTTGCCTGGAGGGCCTCCTACAATGAGCAGTTCTTC.